The next 26 T cell receptor beta chains were all read from a single sample in a study of cytomegalovirus exposure and HLA in healthy donors. The PCR employed 60 Vbeta primers together with 13 Jbeta primers. The method was immunoSEQ multiplex PCR; TCRdb's version includes in-frame clones alone and lacks a portion of them. The table records 150,000 to 200,000 clones, about 85% of them present only once. The sample consisted of PBMCs. These receptors were collected from a man between 50 and 59 years old in good health and CMV-seronegative.

The gene calls are TRBV11-2 and TRBJ2-3; D is ambiguous. Deletions cut 5 bases from V and 5 bases from J, with 8 bases between. This CDR3 contains 12 residues. Per germline, CDR1 SGHAT and CDR2 FQNNGV. The CDR3 protein is CASSSNRDTQYF. CDR3 bases: TGTGCCAGCAGCAGTAACAGAGATACGCAGTATTTT.

V and J are TRBV23-1 and TRBJ2-2; TRBD1 matches at 7 bases. TRBV23-1 is noted as an ORF with a role that remains uncertain. The CDR3 contains 16 residues. V trimming: 8 bases; J trimming: 5 bases; junction bases outside the gene matches: 14. This CDR3 reads CASVTGQVQPTGELFF. CDR3 sequence (DNA): TGCGCCAGCGTAACCGGACAGGTCCAGCCAACCGGGGAGCTGTTTTTT.

In this sample, this clone turned up once. The J gene is TRBJ2-5, the V gene TRBV18, with D possibly matching TRBD1 (6 bases). V was pared by 5 bases and J by 10 bases, with 20 bases between. Germline CDR1 reads KGHSH; CDR2 reads LQKENI. The CDR3 runs 14 residues. The CDR3: CASSEGQPGRVQYF. The CDR3 DNA is TGTGCCAGCTCAGAAGGACAGCCAGGGCGGGTCCAGTACTTC.

The CDR3 loop reads CASSLSTSYEQYF. The DNA of the CDR3 is TGTGCCAGCAGTTTAAGCACTAGCTACGAGCAGTACTTC. The genes are TRBV27 and TRBJ2-7; a possible D gene is TRBD2 (5 bases). Trimming shortened V by 2 bases and J by 3 bases, and 8 bases separated the two germline ends. CDR1 is MNHEY and CDR2 is SMNVEV in the germline V gene (reference sequence). The CDR3 loop spans 13 amino acids.

A single count supports this clone. This rearrangement joins TRBV9 to TRBJ2-3, with 7 bases that match TRBD2. Per the germline V gene, CDR1 is SGDLS and CDR2 is YYNGEE. Trimming took 0 bases from V and 2 from J; bases not matched to a gene: 9. The CDR3 runs 17 residues. CDR3 DNA: TGTGCCAGCAGCGTAGGCTGGGGGGGGGACTTCACAGATACGCAGTATTTT. It codes for CASSVGWGGDFTDTQYF.

V and J are TRBV29-1 and TRBJ2-2; D gene unclear. V was clipped by 6 bases and J by 4 bases, with 9 bases between them. This CDR3 has 12 residues. Looked up from germline, CDR1 is SQVTM and CDR2 is ANQGSEA. The CDR3 sequence is CSVAVSTGELFF. The CDR3 DNA reads TGCAGCGTCGCAGTCTCCACCGGGGAGCTGTTTTTT.

The chain uses TRBV30 and TRBJ1-6; no reliable D call. CDR1 GTSNPN and CDR2 SVGIG come from the germline V gene (reference sequence). The CDR3 loop spans 14 amino acids. V lost 1 base to trimming and J lost 7 bases, with 11 bases between them. The CDR3 DNA reads TGTGCCTGGAGTGCTATAACAGTGAATTCACCCCTCCACTTT. Protein product: CAWSAITVNSPLHF. The full variable domain, rest sourced from reference TRBV30 and TRBJ1-6, is SQTIHQWPATLVQPVGSPLSLECTVEGTSNPNLYWYRQAAGRGLQLLFYSVGIGQISSEVPQNLSASRPQDRQFILSSKKLLLSDSGFYLCAWSAITVNSPLHFGNGTRLTVT.

The chain has TRBV27 and TRBJ1-5, with TRBD1 matching 8 bases. This CDR3 has 14 residues. Germline V gene data show CDR1 as MNHEY and CDR2 as SMNVEV (reference sequence). V trimming: 1 base; J trimming: 7 bases; junction bases outside the gene matches: 3. DNA of the CDR3: TGTGCCAGCAGTTTATATGCAGGGGGCCAGCCCCAGCATTTT. It encodes CASSLYAGGQPQHF.

The chain is built from TRBV27 and TRBJ1-1, with unresolved D. The CDR3 sequence is 13 residues long. Trimming left V 3 bases short and J 8 bases short, with 13 bases between. Germline CDR1 MNHEY, CDR2 SMNVEV (reference sequence). The CDR3 is CASSFSRSKEAFF. As DNA, the CDR3 is TGTGCCAGCAGTTTTTCCAGGTCGAAGGAAGCTTTCTTT.

This sequence joins TRBV7-2 and TRBJ1-5; 10 bases line up with TRBD1. The CDR3 runs 13 residues. The ends lost 4 bases at V and 6 bases at J; junction bases unmatched: 0. Germline values: CDR1 SGHTA, CDR2 FQGNSA. The CDR3 bases are TGTGCCAGCAGCTGGGACAGGGGTCAGCCCCAGCATTTT. Its translation is CASSWDRGQPQHF.

This clone appeared a few times. The chain joins TRBV29-1 to TRBJ1-1, with TRBD1 matching 7 bases. This CDR3 region has 13 residues. Per germline, CDR1 SQVTM and CDR2 ANQGSEA. J lost 3 bases, V lost 6 bases, and 7 bases had no gene match. This CDR3 reads CSVWDSLYTEAFF. Here the CDR3 DNA reads TGCAGCGTCTGGGACAGTCTTTACACTGAAGCTTTCTTT.

The gene calls are TRBV2 and TRBJ2-7, with D tentatively TRBD2 (6 bases). V lost 11 bases and J lost 5, with 13 bases in between. This CDR3 comprises 11 residues. Germline V lookup: CDR1 SNHLY, CDR2 FYNNEI. The CDR3 spells CAGGGYDEQYF. The CDR3 bases are TGTGCCGGAGGAGGGTACGACGAGCAGTACTTC.

The CDR3 DNA reads TGTGCCATCACTTCCGGGGTGCGTAATTCCTACGAGCAGTACTTC. Its translation is CAITSGVRNSYEQYF. This rearrangement joins TRBV10-3 to TRBJ2-7, with D maybe TRBD2 (5 bases). Germline CDR1 ENHRY, CDR2 SYGVKD. The CDR3 runs 15 residues. Trimming stripped 7 bases from V and 1 base from J, with 17 bases between.

As regards this clone: This sample also contains other DNA sequences that code for the same CDR3. V and J are TRBV18 and TRBJ2-3; D is possibly TRBD1 (6 bases). This CDR3 spans 15 amino acids. Trimming took off 2 bases at V and 0 bases at J, with 9 bases between the two ends. Germline values: CDR1 KGHSH, CDR2 LQKENI. CDR3 sequence: CASSPGGLSTDTQYF. CDR3 in DNA: TGTGCCAGCTCACCAGGGGGCCTCAGCACAGATACGCAGTATTTT.

The V call is TRBV5-6, the J call TRBJ1-4, with a tentative D call TRBD1 (5 bases). CDR1 is SGHDT, CDR2 YYEEEE, per germline. The CDR3 length is 13 residues. Trimming took off 7 bases at V and 2 bases at J, with 9 bases between the two ends. CDR3 sequence: CASGRQTNEKLFF. The CDR3, as DNA: TGTGCCAGCGGCCGACAGACTAATGAAAAACTGTTTTTT.

The V and J genes are TRBV18 and TRBJ2-7; 7 bases line up with TRBD1. The CDR3 is made up of 14 amino acids. V shed 10 bases, J shed 1 base, and the junction held 10 bases outside the gene matches. The germline gives CDR1 KGHSH, CDR2 LQKENI. The CDR3 coding sequence is TGTGCCACCAAACAGACAGGGCCGTCCTACGAGCAGTACTTC. Protein sequence: CATKQTGPSYEQYF. Together with reference TRBV18 and TRBJ2-7, the CDR3 gives the full variable domain: NAGVMQNPRHLVRRRGQEARLRCSPMKGHSHVYWYRQLPEEGLKFMVYLQKENIIDESGMPKERFSAEFPKEGPSILRIQQVVRGDSAAYFCATKQTGPSYEQYFGPGTRLTVT.

The sample holds one count of this clone. V usage is TRBV5-1 and J usage is TRBJ2-1, with D possibly TRBD2 on 6 matching bases. The CDR3 spans 14 residues. Per the germline V gene, CDR1 is SGHRS and CDR2 is YFSETQ. Trimming pared 0 bases from V and 6 bases from J, leaving 10 bases between. For the CDR3, the DNA is TGCGCCAGCAGCTTGGAAAGGACTATCAATGAGCAGTTCTTC. Protein sequence: CASSLERTINEQFF.

The rearrangement links TRBV10-3 to TRBJ1-1; D gene ambiguous. V lost 6 bases and J 0 bases, leaving 8 bases between the germline ends. Germline values: CDR1 ENHRY, CDR2 SYGVKD. The CDR3 loop spans 13 amino acids. CDR3 sequence reads: CAISRTVNTEAFF. The CDR3 DNA follows: TGTGCCATCAGCCGAACAGTGAACACTGAAGCTTTCTTT.

The V gene is TRBV9, the J gene TRBJ2-1; 10 positions agree with TRBD1. Trimming took 3 bases from V and 2 from J; bases not matched to a gene: 2. The germline CDR1 and CDR2 sequences are SGDLS and YYNGEE. The CDR3 has 15 residues. DNA of the CDR3: TGTGCCAGCAGCGCCGGGACAGGGGCCTACAATGAGCAGTTCTTC. It is translated as CASSAGTGAYNEQFF.

The chain has TRBV7-3 and TRBJ2-2; 12 positions agree with TRBD1. V was clipped by 0 bases and J by 7 bases; unmatched bases: 3. Germline V lookup: CDR1 SGHTA, CDR2 FQGTGA. The CDR3 runs 16 residues. CDR3 in amino acids: CASSLTGQGAVGELFF. The DNA for the CDR3 is TGTGCCAGCAGCTTAACGGGACAGGGGGCTGTCGGGGAGCTGTTTTTT.

The chain employs TRBV30 and TRBJ1-1; TRBD1 might be the D (5 bases). V was clipped by 3 bases and J by 2 bases, with 10 bases between them. Looked up from germline, CDR1 is GTSNPN and CDR2 is SVGIG (reference sequence). The CDR3 length is 13 residues. CDR3: CAWRWGLNTEAFF. In DNA, the CDR3 is TGTGCCTGGAGATGGGGCTTAAACACTGAAGCTTTCTTT.

The V gene is TRBV9, the J gene TRBJ2-5; 7 positions agree with TRBD2. The V gene's germline CDR1 is SGDLS and CDR2 YYNGEE. The V and J ends lost 4 bases and 4 bases, in that order; junction bases with no gene match: 10. CDR3 length: 15 residues. CDR3 residues: CASSPGGTVAETQYF. DNA for the CDR3: TGTGCCAGCAGCCCGGGGGGAACAGTGGCAGAGACCCAGTACTTC.

The genes are TRBV29-1 and TRBJ2-5, with 7 bases matching TRBD1. V lost 6 bases to trimming and J lost 5 bases; unmatched junction nucleotides: 6. Germline V gene lookup returns CDR1 SQVTM and CDR2 ANQGSEA. The CDR3 runs 12 residues. CDR3 coding DNA: TGCAGCGTACACAGGGGTTGGGAGACCCAGTACTTC. Translated: CSVHRGWETQYF.

The V and J genes are TRBV19 and TRBJ2-5; 11 bases align to TRBD1. Germline V gives CDR1 LNHDA, CDR2 SQIVND (reference sequence). V lost 5 bases to trimming and J lost 3 bases; unmatched junction nucleotides: 5. The CDR3 loop spans 15 amino acids. The CDR3 coding sequence is TGTGCCAGTAGTTCGCGGACAGGGGGCGAAGAGACCCAGTACTTC. This codes for CASSSRTGGEETQYF.

V gene TRBV18 combines with J gene TRBJ2-5, with D perhaps TRBD1 (6 bases). V was cut by 3 bases and J by 4 bases, with 9 bases left in between. The germline CDR1 and CDR2 sequences are KGHSH and LQKENI. CDR3 size: 13 residues. In nucleotides, the CDR3 is TGTGCCAGCTCACCGAGCAGGGGAGAGACCCAGTACTTC. Encoded protein: CASSPSRGETQYF.

The chain joins TRBV19 to TRBJ1-6; possibly TRBD1 for D (5 bases). CDR3 length: 15 residues. Germline CDR1 and CDR2: LNHDA and SQIVND (reference sequence). V was cut by 5 bases and J by 2 bases, with 10 bases left in between. The chain's CDR3 is CASSPRDAYNSPLHF. For the CDR3, the DNA is TGTGCCAGTAGTCCCAGGGATGCCTATAATTCACCCCTCCACTTT.